This TCR beta chain derives from a study of T cells in Graves' hyperthyroidism and ophthalmopathy. Researchers took RNA transcripts and amplified the TCR beta CDR3 regions from them. HTBI primers were used for first-round RT-PCR of the TCR CDR3. One entry per CDR3 protein, called by TCRdb with MiXCR from the multiplex PCR reads. The sample lists hundreds of thousands of distinct CDR3 sequences, 14% to 15% occurring once. CDR1 is SGHAT, CDR2 FQNNGV, per germline. The CDR3 length is 15 residues. V dropped 5 bases and J dropped 3 bases, with 16 bases sitting between them. Findings and limits, study-wide: The blood repertoire included most of the expanded thyroid clonotypes above 0.001. The model anticipated ophthalmopathy a median around 6 months pre-onset.

This clonotype has at least ten counts. No antigen is known for it. This receptor was taken from a man between 18 and 29 years old with Graves' ophthalmopathy. The chain joins TRBV11-2 to TRBJ1-2, with D tentatively TRBD1 (6 bases). The sequenced material came from blood. CDR3 loop: CASSPSGTRDYGYTF. In nucleotides, the CDR3 is TGTGCCAGCAGCCCCTCGGGGACACGGGACTATGGCTACACCTTC.